This is a list of T cell receptor beta chains from one sample in a study of T-cell reconstitution after alpha-beta-depleted transplantation in children. A single record per CDR3 protein comes from TCRdb applying MiXCR to the PCR reads. The sample includes 95,000 to 120,000 distinct CDR3 sequences, about 6% of them seen just once. The sample in question was PBMCs, mostly from graft donor cells, obtained 360 days after TCRalphabeta/CD19-depleted stem cell transplant. These receptors all stem from a male patient between 2 and 10 years old who had a stem cell transplant for acute lymphoblastic leukemia, so the T cells may come from the graft donor. Both conserved end residues are part of each CDR3. Fields, in order: D gene, V gene, clone size, J gene, CDR3 protein, CDR3 DNA. D genes are given only for firm matches. A row's size may be missing; if present it is once, few, many or a size class.

TRBD2,TRBV6-5,-,TRBJ2-2,CASSYGGVGTGELFF,TGTGCCAGCAGTTACGGGGGGGTTGGAACCGGGGAGCTGTTTTTT
TRBD2,TRBV7-2,-,TRBJ2-1,CASSPAGGPYLYNEQFF,TGTGCCAGCAGCCCAGCGGGGGGTCCTTATCTCTACAATGAGCAGTTCTTC
TRBD2,TRBV27,-,TRBJ2-3,CASRGLAPDTQYF,TGTGCCAGCAGGGGACTAGCGCCAGATACGCAGTATTTT
-,TRBV12-3/TRBV12-4,many,TRBJ1-3,CASSLGSGNTIYF,TGTGCCAGCAGTTTGGGGTCCGGAAACACCATATATTTT
TRBD1,TRBV20-1,-,TRBJ1-5,CSAPGQFFNQPQHF,TGCAGTGCTCCGGGACAGTTCTTTAATCAGCCCCAGCATTTT
-,TRBV30,-,TRBJ2-1,CAWTQLSYNEQFF,TGTGCCTGGACCCAACTCAGCTACAATGAGCAGTTCTTC
-,TRBV20-1,-,TRBJ1-4,CSARGDDAPREKLFF,TGCAGTGCCAGGGGAGATGACGCCCCCCGGGAAAAACTGTTTTTT
-,TRBV9,-,TRBJ2-5,CASSVAGGGRTETQYF,TGTGCCAGCAGCGTAGCTGGGGGGGGGCGTACTGAGACCCAGTACTTC
-,TRBV7-9,many,TRBJ1-4,CASSYSLNEKLFF,TGTGCCAGCAGCTACAGCCTTAATGAAAAACTGTTTTTT
TRBD1,TRBV10-3,many,TRBJ2-7,CAISQGQGISYEQYF,TGTGCCATCAGCCAAGGACAGGGGATATCCTACGAGCAGTACTTC
-,TRBV7-2,few,TRBJ1-4,CASSLVGRENEKLFF,TGTGCCAGCAGCTTAGTTGGCAGGGAGAATGAAAAACTGTTTTTT
-,TRBV6-5,-,TRBJ1-3,CASSNPGRKGNTIYF,TGTGCCAGCAGTAACCCAGGGAGAAAAGGAAACACCATATATTTT
-,TRBV12-3/TRBV12-4,many,TRBJ2-7,CASSFYISYEQYF,TGTGCCAGCAGTTTTTACATCTCCTACGAGCAGTACTTC
-,TRBV6-2/TRBV6-3,-,TRBJ2-7,CASSYSEVYEQYF,TGTGCCAGCAGTTACTCGGAGGTCTACGAGCAGTACTTC
-,TRBV9,few,TRBJ1-2,CATFDSNYGYTF,TGTGCCACTTTCGACAGTAACTATGGCTACACCTTC
TRBD1,TRBV5-6,few,TRBJ1-4,CASSLVQGAVETNEKLFF,TGTGCCAGCAGCTTGGTCCAGGGGGCGGTTGAAACTAATGAAAAACTGTTTTTT
-,TRBV3-1,many,TRBJ2-1,CASSQGGYNEQFF,TGTGCCAGCAGCCAAGGAGGTTACAATGAGCAGTTCTTC
-,TRBV6-2/TRBV6-3,many,TRBJ2-7,CASLDSLSYEQYF,TGTGCCAGCCTGGACAGTCTCTCCTACGAGCAGTACTTC
-,TRBV20-1,-,TRBJ2-5,CSARDRARTLRETQYF,TGCAGTGCTAGAGATCGCGCGCGAACCTTGAGAGAGACCCAGTACTTC
-,TRBV4-2,many,TRBJ2-7,CASSQDQGAAYEQYF,TGTGCCAGCAGCCAAGATCAGGGCGCAGCCTACGAGCAGTACTTC